Listed here are 18 T cell receptor beta chains from one sample, sequenced in a study of CD8+ T cells in alopecia areata (dated by TCRdb to 2016 to 2019). The sample's treatment or condition, from its label and the paper: oral pan-JAK inhibitor, 5-10 mg twice daily. To prepare the library, the immunoSEQ multiplex PCR assay was applied. For TCR sequencing, RNA was extracted from every sample and reverse transcribed into cDNA to serve as template. Not all clones reach the TCRdb copy of this immuneACCESS table, which keeps in-frame sequences only. Checked studies attribute under half of the gap to unresolved V genes and leave the rest unexplained. The sample data list 200,000 or so clones, and around two fifths of these were observed just once. The top ten clones comprise around 3% of the sample. Sequences were derived from CD4+ T cells sorted from blood, sampled at approximately week 39, from a patient treated with tofacitinib. The receptors originated from a human donor with alopecia areata.

This chain joins TRBV29-1 and TRBJ2-2; D possibly corresponds to TRBD1 (6 bases). The CDR3 runs to 12 residues. The V gene's germline CDR1 is SQVTM and CDR2 ANQGSEA. The germline V and J ends were trimmed by 7 bases and 7 bases, with 13 bases remaining between them. As DNA, the CDR3 is TGCAGCGCAGGGACATCCGGCGGGGAGCTGTTTTTT. As protein: CSAGTSGGELFF.

V gene TRBV7-9 combines with J gene TRBJ1-2; no firm D call. Trimming took 6 bases from V and 2 from J, leaving 7 bases between them. The CDR3 has 12 amino acids. Germline-derived CDR1 and CDR2 are SEHNR and FQNEAQ (reference sequence). The CDR3 protein is CASSQANYGYTF. The DNA of the CDR3 is TGTGCCAGCAGTCAGGCGAACTATGGCTACACCTTC.

This clone was found a few times. The chain uses TRBV4-1 and TRBJ1-4; D gene unclear. This CDR3 is built from 14 residues. The germline CDR1 and CDR2 sequences are MGHRA and YSYEKL. Trimming pared 4 bases from V and 7 bases from J, leaving 13 bases between. The CDR3 sequence is CASSPYGVAEKLFF. For the CDR3, the DNA is TGCGCCAGCAGCCCGTATGGGGTGGCTGAAAAACTGTTTTTT.

The V gene is TRBV29-1, the J gene TRBJ2-3; D is perhaps TRBD2 (5 bases). V lost 5 bases and J 0 bases, leaving 12 bases between the germline ends. From germline, CDR1 is SQVTM and CDR2 ANQGSEA. This CDR3 has 14 amino acids. CDR3 sequence (DNA): TGCAGCGTTTGGACTGGCCTCAGCACAGATACGCAGTATTTT. Amino acids: CSVWTGLSTDTQYF.

Comment on this clone: Other DNA sequences within the sample encode an identical CDR3. The chain couples TRBV29-1 to TRBJ2-3; no reliable D call. This CDR3 is 13 amino acids long. V was shortened by 3 bases and J by 1 base, with 8 bases between the two germline ends. Germline loops: CDR1 SQVTM, CDR2 ANQGSEA. CDR3 residues: CSVEASGTDTQYF. The CDR3 DNA sequence: TGCAGCGTTGAGGCCAGTGGCACAGATACGCAGTATTTT.

This clone was seen only once. The chain carries TRBV28 and TRBJ2-4; D is perhaps TRBD1 (6 bases). The length of the CDR3 is 17 residues. The germline V and J ends were trimmed by 2 bases and 5 bases, with 19 bases remaining between them. Germline CDR1 reads MDHEN; CDR2 reads SYDVKM. The CDR3 nucleotides are TGTGCCAGCAGTTTAAAATTGGTTACAGGGTCGCAAAACATTCAGTACTTC. Translating gives CASSLKLVTGSQNIQYF.

The V call is TRBV5-1, the J call TRBJ2-5, with 8 bases lining up with TRBD2. V was pared by 4 bases and J by 4 bases, with 15 bases of the junction left unmatched. Germline assignment: CDR1 SGHRS and CDR2 YFSETQ. The CDR3 is 17 amino acids. DNA for the CDR3: TGCGCCAGCAGCGTTGGGGTACCGGGAGGGCCACGAGAGACCCAGTACTTC. The encoded protein is CASSVGVPGGPRETQYF.

In its sample, this clone was seen a few times. The rearrangement links TRBV19 to TRBJ2-3; 14 bases line up with TRBD2. This CDR3 region has 16 residues. The V gene end was trimmed by 7 bases and the J gene end by 5 bases; junction bases not matched to a gene: 8. The germline V gene has CDR1 LNHDA and CDR2 SQIVND (reference sequence). The CDR3 sequence: CASNQGLAGVGDTQYF. CDR3 in DNA: TGTGCCAGTAATCAGGGACTAGCGGGAGTTGGAGATACGCAGTATTTT.

The chain links TRBV7-8 to TRBJ2-3; no clear D gene. CDR3 length: 14 residues. Germline-derived CDR1 and CDR2 are SGHVS and FQNEAQ. Trimming took 8 bases from V and 0 from J, leaving 12 bases between them. The CDR3 here is CASRTAGSTDTQYF. CDR3 nucleotide sequence: TGTGCCAGCCGCACTGCCGGAAGCACAGATACGCAGTATTTT.

The chain uses TRBV7-6 and TRBJ1-1; D uncertain. Trimming took off 1 base at V and 2 bases at J, with 8 bases between the two ends. CDR1 and CDR2 (germline): SGHVS, FNYEAQ. The CDR3 has 14 residues. The CDR3, as DNA: TGTGCCAGCAGCTTAGAGACCGGTAACACTGAAGCTTTCTTT. Amino acids: CASSLETGNTEAFF. The full variable domain, its missing parts supplied by reference TRBV7-6 and TRBJ1-1, is GAGVSQSPRYKVTKRGQDVALRCDPISGHVSLYWYRQALGQGPEFLTYFNYEAQQDKSGLPNDRFSAERPEGSISTLTIQRTEQRDSAMYRCASSLETGNTEAFFGQGTRLTVV.

This clone was picked up a small number of times. V is TRBV7-9 and J is TRBJ2-5; D is ambiguous. The CDR3 length is 11 residues. The V and J ends lost 5 bases and 6 bases respectively, with 7 bases between them. The germline CDR1 and CDR2 sequences are SEHNR and FQNEAQ (reference sequence). The CDR3 coding sequence is TGTGCCAGCAGCACATCTCAGACCCAGTACTTC. Translating gives CASSTSQTQYF.

This chain uses TRBV7-9 with TRBJ1-5; D not certain. CDR1 is SEHNR, CDR2 FQNEAQ, per germline (reference sequence). V shed 5 bases and J shed 3 bases, with 5 bases lying between them. The CDR3 is made up of 12 amino acids. CDR3 protein: CASSKDNQPQHF. For the CDR3, the DNA is TGTGCCAGCAGCAAGGACAATCAGCCCCAGCATTTT.

The chain recombines TRBV2 with TRBJ1-2; 8 positions agree with TRBD1. Germline V gene lookup returns CDR1 SNHLY and CDR2 FYNNEI. V was clipped by 8 bases and J by 8 bases; unmatched bases: 13. This CDR3 region has 14 residues. The CDR3 loop is CASGTGTGLNGYTF. CDR3 nucleotides: TGTGCCAGCGGTACCGGGACAGGTCTCAACGGCTACACCTTC.

The table lists this clone with a few counts. The chain carries TRBV28 and TRBJ1-2; perhaps TRBD1 as D (5 bases). V was cut by 7 bases and J by 6 bases, with 15 bases left in between. CDR3 length equals 13 residues. Germline V CDR1 and CDR2: MDHEN, SYDVKM. The CDR3 sequence is CASTPPGTHGYTF. The DNA of the CDR3 is TGTGCCAGCACTCCACCCGGGACGCATGGCTACACCTTC.

The CDR3 DNA reads TGTGCCAGCAGCGTCACCGGGACAGGGGAGGGTGGCTACACCTTC. This encodes CASSVTGTGEGGYTF. The chain is built from TRBV9 and TRBJ1-2; TRBD1 matches at 10 bases. Germline CDR1 is SGDLS and CDR2 is YYNGEE. V was clipped by 2 bases and J by 7 bases; unmatched bases: 8. The CDR3 loop spans 15 amino acids.

The gene calls are TRBV18 and TRBJ2-7; D gene ambiguous. This CDR3 is 13 amino acids long. Germline CDR1 is KGHSH and CDR2 is LQKENI. V was shortened by 3 bases and J by 7 bases, with 13 bases between the two germline ends. CDR3 protein: CASSPRTWQEQYF. The CDR3 nucleotides read TGTGCCAGCTCACCCAGAACGTGGCAGGAGCAGTACTTC.

The chain couples TRBV7-3 to TRBJ2-5; 13 positions agree with TRBD2. CDR3 length: 17 amino acids. Germline loops: CDR1 SGHTA, CDR2 FQGTGA. Unmatched junction bases numbered 7, after V lost 5 bases and J lost 1 base. CDR3 in DNA: TGTGCCAGCAGCCCCGGGACTAGCGGGACCCGCCAAGAGACCCAGTACTTC. Its translation: CASSPGTSGTRQETQYF.

Turning to this clone: The same CDR3 also results from other DNA sequences found in this sample. The gene calls are TRBV28 and TRBJ2-2; the D is unclear. The CDR3 loop spans 12 amino acids. V gave up 6 bases and J gave up 6 bases, with 8 bases separating them. Germline values: CDR1 MDHEN, CDR2 SYDVKM. The CDR3 DNA follows: TGTGCCAGCAGCCTCTTGTCCGGGGAGCTGTTTTTT. Its protein is CASSLLSGELFF.